One sample yielded the 29 T cell receptor beta chains listed below, sequenced in a study of PD-1 blockade in classical Hodgkin lymphoma (dated by TCRdb to the early 2020s). Libraries came from the immunoSEQ multiplex PCR assay. Sourced from immuneACCESS, this table was stored by TCRdb with only in-frame sequences that have V and J called. A share of the clones is absent; for the studies checked, an unresolved V gene accounts for under half, and the remainder has no known explanation. This sample is represented by about 21,000 clones; about 73% of them were singletons. The top ten clonotypes cover 19% of the sample. The meaning of the sample's time point label: cycle 4 day 1 (C4D1), after more than 5 weeks of nivolumab. All trial patients had relapsed after autologous stem cell transplantation, with cohorts A, B and C differing in prior brentuximab vedotin exposure. The source was peripheral blood mononuclear cells (PBMCs), collected before the fourth cycle of nivolumab. The receptors were sampled from a human donor with classical Hodgkin lymphoma.

This clone came up once. This chain links TRBV6-6 with TRBJ1-4; D is uncertain. V lost 0 bases to trimming and J lost 8 bases, with 13 bases between them. Germline V gene lookup returns CDR1 MNHNY and CDR2 SVGAGI (reference sequence). CDR3 length: 15 amino acids. Written as DNA, the CDR3 is TGTGCCAGCAGTTACTCGAAAGGCCTAGGGGAAAAACTGTTTTTT. It codes for CASSYSKGLGEKLFF.

This chain connects TRBV10-1 to TRBJ2-7; TRBD1 matches at 9 bases. Trimming took 8 bases from V and 3 from J; bases not matched to a gene: 2. The CDR3 is 12 residues long. Germline V lookup: CDR1 WNHNN, CDR2 SYGVQD (reference sequence). CDR3 protein: CASGTGFYEQYF. Written as DNA, the CDR3 is TGCGCCAGCGGGACAGGGTTCTACGAGCAGTACTTC.

CDR3 nucleotide sequence: TGTGCCAGCTCACCACCGGTTGTGGAGACCCAGTACTTC. Amino acid sequence: CASSPPVVETQYF. This sequence joins TRBV18 and TRBJ2-5; no clear D gene. CDR1 is KGHSH, CDR2 LQKENI, per germline. The CDR3 is made up of 13 amino acids. Trimming left V 0 bases short and J 5 bases short, with 7 bases between.

This clone was counted a few times. This chain links TRBV7-9 with TRBJ2-5, with D perhaps TRBD1 or TRBD2 (6 bases each). V was cut by 7 bases and J by 5 bases, with 17 bases left in between. CDR1 SEHNR and CDR2 FQNEAQ come from the germline V gene (reference sequence). The CDR3 length is 14 residues. The CDR3 DNA is TGTGCCAGCAAGGGGGGCGACGTTTGGGAGACCCAGTACTTC. It yields the protein CASKGGDVWETQYF.

This chain links TRBV5-5 with TRBJ1-2; TRBD1 aligns across 7 bases. Germline CDR1 is SGHKS and CDR2 is YYEKEE (reference sequence). This CDR3 spans 16 amino acids. The junction had 6 bases not matched to a gene; V was cut back by 0 bases and J by 1 base. The CDR3 is CASSLVGGQINYGYTF. DNA for the CDR3: TGTGCCAGCAGCTTGGTGGGGGGACAGATTAACTATGGCTACACCTTC.

The chain combines TRBV20-1 with TRBJ1-2; D possibly corresponds to TRBD1 (6 bases). The V end was cut by 6 bases, the J end by 8 bases, with 13 bases between. This CDR3 region has 11 residues. Germline-derived CDR1 and CDR2 are DFQATT and SNEGSKA (reference sequence). CDR3 sequence reads: CSAREGGGYTF. The CDR3 region has the DNA TGCAGTGCCAGGGAAGGGGGGGGCTACACCTTC.

This sequence joins TRBV19 and TRBJ2-3, with 9 bases fitting TRBD1. J gave up 2 bases and V 5 bases, and 8 bases lay outside the gene matches. Germline loops: CDR1 LNHDA, CDR2 SQIVND (reference sequence). The CDR3 has 16 residues. The CDR3: CASSSYGTGNTDTQYF. CDR3 sequence (DNA): TGTGCCAGTAGTTCGTACGGGACAGGGAACACAGATACGCAGTATTTT.

This clone appeared a few times. This chain connects TRBV27 to TRBJ2-1; 14 bases match TRBD2. The CDR3 spans 18 residues. Germline lookup yields CDR1 MNHEY and CDR2 SMNVEV (reference sequence). V shed 6 bases, J shed 1 base, and the junction held 8 bases outside the gene matches. The CDR3 region is CASSTGTSGSGSYNEQFF. CDR3 DNA sequence: TGTGCCAGCAGCACCGGGACTAGCGGGAGTGGGTCCTACAATGAGCAGTTCTTC.

This clone was seen only a few times. This chain links TRBV10-2 with TRBJ2-5, with TRBD1 matching over 9 bases. The CDR3 is 17 residues long. The germline CDR1 and CDR2 sequences are WSHSY and SAAADI. The ends lost 7 bases at V and 7 bases at J; junction bases unmatched: 19. This chain's CDR3 is CASKALGGTGFLGTQYF. CDR3 DNA sequence: TGCGCCAGCAAAGCCCTGGGCGGGACAGGGTTTCTGGGGACCCAGTACTTC.

The chain links TRBV19 to TRBJ2-7, with unresolved D. With 7 bases removed from V and 2 bases from J, the gap between germline ends came to 12 bases. This CDR3 is 13 amino acids long. In germline, CDR1 is LNHDA, CDR2 SQIVND (reference sequence). The DNA for the CDR3 is TGTGCCAGTAATTGGGCAGACCCCTACGAGCAGTACTTC. This gives the protein CASNWADPYEQYF.

The chain combines TRBV27 with TRBJ2-1; possible D gene TRBD2, 6 bases. Trimming shortened V by 5 bases and J by 5 bases, and 10 bases separated the two germline ends. CDR3 length: 13 amino acids. CDR1 and CDR2 from the germline V gene are MNHEY and SMNVEV (reference sequence). CDR3 bases: TGTGCCAGCAGTAAGGGAGGTAACAATGAGCAGTTCTTC. This translates into CASSKGGNNEQFF.

This clone has just one count. The chain links TRBV19 to TRBJ2-1, with TRBD2 matching 15 bases. Trimming removed 1 base from V and 8 bases from J; junction bases left unmatched: 3. The CDR3 has 16 residues. Germline CDR1 LNHDA, CDR2 SQIVND (reference sequence). The CDR3 protein is CASSIGGLAGGDEQFF. The CDR3, as DNA: TGTGCCAGTAGTATAGGAGGACTAGCGGGAGGGGATGAGCAGTTCTTC.

The chain is built from TRBV11-2 and TRBJ2-1; no clear D. Trimming cost V 3 bases and J 0 bases, with 12 bases left between them. Germline V gene lookup returns CDR1 SGHAT and CDR2 FQNNGV. The CDR3 is made up of 16 amino acids. CDR3 DNA sequence: TGTGCCAGCAGCTTGTGGCCTTCAAGCTCCTACAATGAGCAGTTCTTC. It specifies CASSLWPSSSYNEQFF.

The chain has TRBV11-2 and TRBJ1-1; 8 bases are a match to TRBD1. Germline CDR1 is SGHAT and CDR2 is FQNNGV. The CDR3 has 16 amino acids. The junction had 7 bases not matched to a gene; V was cut back by 0 bases and J by 4 bases. CDR3 sequence reads: CASSLDRAGGLTEAFF. DNA of the CDR3: TGTGCCAGCAGCTTAGATCGGGCAGGGGGCCTCACTGAAGCTTTCTTT.

This chain connects TRBV6-4 to TRBJ2-3; TRBD1 aligns across 8 bases. This CDR3 contains 15 residues. Germline V gives CDR1 MRHNA, CDR2 SNTAGT. With V trimmed by 4 bases and J by 5 bases, 8 bases remained unmatched. CDR3 sequence: CASSVTGVIGDTQYF. Written as DNA, the CDR3 is TGTGCCAGCAGTGTGACAGGGGTGATTGGAGATACGCAGTATTTT.

This clone was counted a few times. V usage is TRBV5-6 and J usage is TRBJ1-2, with 9 bases aligning to TRBD1. There are 14 residues in the CDR3. The V gene end was trimmed by 4 bases and the J gene end by 5 bases; junction bases not matched to a gene: 6. In germline, CDR1 is SGHDT, CDR2 YYEEEE. The CDR3 DNA reads TGTGCCAGCAGCATAGACGGGACAGGGTATGGCTACACCTTC. Translated: CASSIDGTGYGYTF. The full variable domain, completed using reference TRBV5-6 and TRBJ1-2, is DAGVTQSPTHLIKTRGQQVTLRCSPKSGHDTVSWYQQALGQGPQFIFQYYEEEERQRGNFPDRFSGHQFPNYSSELNVNALLLGDSALYLCASSIDGTGYGYTFGSGTRLTVV.

This rearrangement joins TRBV7-9 to TRBJ2-2; 7 bases are a match to TRBD1. Per the germline V gene, CDR1 is SEHNR and CDR2 is FQNEAQ (reference sequence). The V gene end was trimmed by 8 bases and the J gene end by 0 bases; junction bases not matched to a gene: 18. The CDR3 has 19 residues. Here the CDR3 DNA reads TGTGCCAGCCCTATCGACAGAAAAGGGGGCATGACGAACACCGGGGAGCTGTTTTTT. Translating gives CASPIDRKGGMTNTGELFF.

The J gene is TRBJ2-7, the V gene TRBV19; D gene unclear. Trimming took off 3 bases at V and 4 bases at J, with 13 bases between the two ends. The length of the CDR3 is 14 residues. Germline-derived CDR1 and CDR2 are LNHDA and SQIVND (reference sequence). CDR3 DNA sequence: TGTGCCAGTAGTATGGGCCCCCGACCTTACGAGCAGTACTTC. Translated, it gives CASSMGPRPYEQYF. The whole variable domain, remainder taken from reference TRBV19 and TRBJ2-7, is DGGITQSPKYLFRKEGQNVTLSCEQNLNHDAMYWYRQDPGQGLRLIYYSQIVNDFQKGDIAEGYSVSREKKESFPLTVTSAQKNPTAFYLCASSMGPRPYEQYFGPGTRLTVT.

J is TRBJ2-3 and V is TRBV5-1; D perhaps matches TRBD2 (5 bases). Trimming shortened V by 4 bases and J by 8 bases, and 17 bases separated the two germline ends. There are 14 residues in the CDR3. CDR1 is SGHRS and CDR2 is YFSETQ in the germline V gene. CDR3 loop: CASSPTYQEGTQYF. In nucleotides, the CDR3 is TGCGCCAGCAGCCCTACGTACCAAGAGGGTACGCAGTATTTT.

The chain uses TRBV19 and TRBJ2-1; unclear D gene. CDR3 length: 12 residues. Per the germline V gene, CDR1 is LNHDA and CDR2 is SQIVND (reference sequence). V lost 5 bases, J lost 7 bases, and 9 bases lay in between. The CDR3 DNA reads as TGTGCCAGTAGTGAAGGGCCTAATGAGCAGTTCTTC. Translated: CASSEGPNEQFF. Based on the CDR3 plus reference TRBV19 and TRBJ2-1, the full variable domain is DGGITQSPKYLFRKEGQNVTLSCEQNLNHDAMYWYRQDPGQGLRLIYYSQIVNDFQKGDIAEGYSVSREKKESFPLTVTSAQKNPTAFYLCASSEGPNEQFFGPGTRLTVL.

The CDR3 region has the DNA TGTGCCAGTAGTATCCCCAGCGGAGGGGGGTACAATGAGCAGTTCTTC. This sequence encodes CASSIPSGGGYNEQFF. This rearrangement joins TRBV19 to TRBJ2-1; D is perhaps TRBD1 or TRBD2 (6 bases each). Germline V lookup: CDR1 LNHDA, CDR2 SQIVND (reference sequence). The V end lost 3 bases, the J end lost 4 bases, and 16 bases lay between the germline ends. This CDR3 has 16 amino acids.

V is TRBV11-2 and J is TRBJ2-2, with 8 bases matching TRBD1. The trim removed 5 bases at V and 1 base at J, leaving 9 bases unmatched. Germline V gene data show CDR1 as SGHAT and CDR2 as FQNNGV. This CDR3 is 17 amino acids long. CDR3 sequence: CASSPPLGQGNTGELFF. CDR3 nucleotides: TGTGCCAGCAGCCCCCCCCTTGGACAGGGGAACACCGGGGAGCTGTTTTTT. Full variable domain (outside the CDR3, taken from reference TRBV11-2 and TRBJ2-2): EAGVAQSPRYKIIEKRQSVAFWCNPISGHATLYWYQQILGQGPKLLIQFQNNGVVDDSQLPKDRFSAERLKGVDSTLKIQPAKLEDSAVYLCASSPPLGQGNTGELFFGEGSRLTVL.

For the CDR3, the DNA is TGCGCCAGCAGCTCGGCCGGGGTGGGGACAGATACGCAGTATTTT. It is translated as CASSSAGVGTDTQYF. The genes are TRBV4-1 and TRBJ2-3; perhaps TRBD2 as D (5 bases). Per the germline V gene, CDR1 is MGHRA and CDR2 is YSYEKL. CDR3 length: 15 residues. Trimming took 5 bases from V and 3 from J, leaving 15 bases between them.

This clone was detected only a few times. The chain employs TRBV23-1 and TRBJ2-5; 7 bases are a match to TRBD1. TRBV23-1 is marked as an open reading frame, function uncertain. Losses at the gene ends were 1 base for V and 4 bases for J; bases not matched to a gene: 6. The CDR3 runs to 15 residues. Here the CDR3 DNA reads TGCGCCAGCAGTCAATGCGAGGGGGCTCGAGAGACCCAGTACTTC. It is translated as CASSQCEGARETQYF.

The genes are TRBV27 and TRBJ2-1; TRBD2 matches at 9 bases. The germline CDR1 and CDR2 sequences are MNHEY and SMNVEV (reference sequence). CDR3 length equals 16 residues. Trimming took 6 bases from V and 2 from J; bases not matched to a gene: 8. The DNA of the CDR3 is TGTGCCAGCAGCTTTAGCGGGAGTGGTACCTACAATGAGCAGTTCTTC. Translated, it gives CASSFSGSGTYNEQFF.

Remarks on this clone: One end of the junction fails to match germline, which may point to a read error. The CDR3 nucleotides read TGTGCCAGTAGTATAGGGGCGCTCTGGAACTTC. It yields the protein CASSIGALWNF. This chain uses TRBV19 with TRBJ2-7, with no clear D. The CDR3 has 11 residues. Germline V gene sequence: CDR1 LNHDA, CDR2 SQIVND (reference sequence).

This chain connects TRBV19 to TRBJ1-1; TRBD1 might be the D (6 bases). The CDR3 sequence is 14 residues long. The germline V gene has CDR1 LNHDA and CDR2 SQIVND (reference sequence). The V gene lost 3 bases and the J gene lost 0 bases, with 8 bases spanning the gap. The CDR3 DNA reads as TGTGCCAGTAGTATTAACAGGGTGAACACTGAAGCTTTCTTT. This codes for CASSINRVNTEAFF.

This chain uses TRBV29-1 with TRBJ2-1, with 10 nucleotides matching TRBD1. The CDR3 has 17 amino acids. The V and J ends lost 3 bases and 4 bases, in that order; junction bases with no gene match: 12. Germline V gene sequence: CDR1 SQVTM, CDR2 ANQGSEA. CDR3 residues: CSVERGGGTGVYNEQFF. The CDR3 nucleotides read TGCAGCGTTGAGAGAGGTGGAGGGACAGGGGTTTACAATGAGCAGTTCTTC.

V usage is TRBV18 and J usage is TRBJ2-5; 7 bases align to TRBD2. V was pared by 5 bases and J by 5 bases, with 8 bases of the junction left unmatched. The CDR3 covers 14 residues. Germline V gene data show CDR1 as KGHSH and CDR2 as LQKENI. This chain's CDR3 is CASSSSTREETQYF. The DNA of the CDR3 is TGTGCCAGCTCATCTTCTACGCGGGAGGAGACCCAGTACTTC.